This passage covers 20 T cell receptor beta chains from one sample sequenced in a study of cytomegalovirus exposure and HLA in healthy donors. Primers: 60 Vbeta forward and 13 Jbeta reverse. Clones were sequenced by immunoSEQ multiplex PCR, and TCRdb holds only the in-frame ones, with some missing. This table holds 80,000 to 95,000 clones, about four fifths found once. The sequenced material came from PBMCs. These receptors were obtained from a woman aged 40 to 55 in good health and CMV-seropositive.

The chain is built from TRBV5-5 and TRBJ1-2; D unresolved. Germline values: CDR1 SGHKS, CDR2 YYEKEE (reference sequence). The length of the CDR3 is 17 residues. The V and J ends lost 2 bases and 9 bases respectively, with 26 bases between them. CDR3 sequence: CASSFWNEANAAGSYTF. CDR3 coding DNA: TGTGCCAGCAGCTTCTGGAATGAGGCCAACGCGGCTGGTAGCTACACCTTC.

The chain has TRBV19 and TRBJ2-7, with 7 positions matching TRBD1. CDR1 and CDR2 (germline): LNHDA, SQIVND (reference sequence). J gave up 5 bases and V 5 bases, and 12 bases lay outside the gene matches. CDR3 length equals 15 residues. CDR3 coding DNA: TGTGCCAGTAGTCCCTCCCGGGACAGAGGCCACGAGCAGTACTTC. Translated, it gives CASSPSRDRGHEQYF.

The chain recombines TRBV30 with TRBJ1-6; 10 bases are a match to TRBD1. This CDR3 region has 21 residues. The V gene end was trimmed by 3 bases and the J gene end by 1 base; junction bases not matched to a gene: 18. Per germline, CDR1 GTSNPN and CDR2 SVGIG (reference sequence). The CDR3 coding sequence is TGTGCCTGGAGCGCAGGGGACAGGGGTTCCTGGGTGATATCCTATAATTCACCCCTCCACTTT. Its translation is CAWSAGDRGSWVISYNSPLHF.

The CDR3 here is CASSLVAGTGNTIYF. The CDR3 DNA reads TGTGCCAGCAGTTTGGTGGCAGGGACTGGAAACACCATATATTTT. The V call is TRBV27, the J call TRBJ1-3, with D possibly TRBD1 on 5 matching bases. The CDR3 consists of 15 residues. V was cut by 3 bases and J by 2 bases, with 11 bases left in between. Germline CDR1 and CDR2: MNHEY and SMNVEV (reference sequence).

CDR3 amino acids: CASSLGQGASGYTF. Here the CDR3 DNA reads TGTGCCAGCAGTTTAGGGCAGGGGGCCAGCGGCTACACCTTC. The V and J genes are TRBV28 and TRBJ1-2; TRBD1 agrees at 8 bases. CDR3 length: 14 residues. Germline lookup yields CDR1 MDHEN and CDR2 SYDVKM. The ends lost 2 bases at V and 8 bases at J; junction bases unmatched: 7.

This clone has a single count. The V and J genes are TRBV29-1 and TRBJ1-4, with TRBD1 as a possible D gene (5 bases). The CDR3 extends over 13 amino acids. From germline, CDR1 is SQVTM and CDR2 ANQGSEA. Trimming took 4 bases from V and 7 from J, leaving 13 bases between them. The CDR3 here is CSVVGVNGEKLFF. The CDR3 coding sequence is TGCAGCGTTGTAGGGGTGAATGGTGAAAAACTGTTTTTT.

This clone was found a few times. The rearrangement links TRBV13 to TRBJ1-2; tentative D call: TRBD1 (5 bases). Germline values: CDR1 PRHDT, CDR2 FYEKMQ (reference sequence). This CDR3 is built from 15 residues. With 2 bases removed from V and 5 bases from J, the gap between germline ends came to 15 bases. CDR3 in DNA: TGTGCCAGCAGCTTAAGGGGTTTGGAAAGTTATGGCTACACCTTC. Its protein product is CASSLRGLESYGYTF.

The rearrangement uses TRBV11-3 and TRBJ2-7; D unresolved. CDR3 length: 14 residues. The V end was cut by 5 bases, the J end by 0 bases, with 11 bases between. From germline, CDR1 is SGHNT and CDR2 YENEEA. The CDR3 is CASSPYSSSYEQYF. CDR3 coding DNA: TGTGCCAGCAGCCCCTATTCGAGCTCCTACGAGCAGTACTTC.

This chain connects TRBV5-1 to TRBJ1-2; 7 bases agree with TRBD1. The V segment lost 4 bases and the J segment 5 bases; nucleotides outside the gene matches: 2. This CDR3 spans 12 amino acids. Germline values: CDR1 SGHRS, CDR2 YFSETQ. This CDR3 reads CASSMTGYGYTF. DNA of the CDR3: TGCGCCAGCAGCATGACAGGGTATGGCTACACCTTC.

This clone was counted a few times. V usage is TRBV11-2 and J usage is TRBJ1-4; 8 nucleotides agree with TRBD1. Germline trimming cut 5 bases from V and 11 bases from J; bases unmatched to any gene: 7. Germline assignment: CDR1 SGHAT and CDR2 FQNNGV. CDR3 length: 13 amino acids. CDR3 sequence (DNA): TGTGCCAGCAGCGAAGGACAGGGAGGGAAACTGTTTTTT. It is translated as CASSEGQGGKLFF.

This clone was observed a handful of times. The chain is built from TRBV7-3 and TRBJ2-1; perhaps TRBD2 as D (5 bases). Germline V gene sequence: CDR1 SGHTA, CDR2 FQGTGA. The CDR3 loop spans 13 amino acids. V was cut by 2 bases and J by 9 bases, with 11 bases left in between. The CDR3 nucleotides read TGTGCCAGCAGCTTACCGCCGGCGGGTGAGCAGTTCTTC. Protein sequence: CASSLPPAGEQFF.

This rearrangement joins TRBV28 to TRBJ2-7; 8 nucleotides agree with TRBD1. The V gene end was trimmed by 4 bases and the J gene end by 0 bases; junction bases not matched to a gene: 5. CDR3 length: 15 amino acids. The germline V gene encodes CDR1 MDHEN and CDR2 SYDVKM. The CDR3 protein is CASSYRTGPSYEQYF. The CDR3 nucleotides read TGTGCCAGCAGTTATAGGACAGGGCCCTCCTACGAGCAGTACTTC.

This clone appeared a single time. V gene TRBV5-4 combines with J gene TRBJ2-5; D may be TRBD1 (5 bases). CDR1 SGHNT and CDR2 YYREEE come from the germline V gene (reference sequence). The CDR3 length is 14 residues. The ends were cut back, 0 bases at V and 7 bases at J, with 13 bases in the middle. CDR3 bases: TGTGCCAGCAGCTTGGAGACTGCTGGGGCGACCCAGTACTTC. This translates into CASSLETAGATQYF.

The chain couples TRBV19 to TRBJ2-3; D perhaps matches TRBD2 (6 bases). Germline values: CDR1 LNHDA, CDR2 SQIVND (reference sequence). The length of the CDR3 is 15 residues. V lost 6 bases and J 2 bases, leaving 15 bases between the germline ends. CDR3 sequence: CASSPLGLPTDTQYF. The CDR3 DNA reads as TGTGCCAGTAGCCCCCTGGGACTCCCCACAGATACGCAGTATTTT.

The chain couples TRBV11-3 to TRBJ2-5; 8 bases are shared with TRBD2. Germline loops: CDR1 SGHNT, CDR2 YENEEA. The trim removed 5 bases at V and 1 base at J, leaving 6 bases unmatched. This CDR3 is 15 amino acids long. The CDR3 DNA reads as TGTGCCAGCAGCCAGGGACTAGGCCTCCAAGAGACCCAGTACTTC. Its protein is CASSQGLGLQETQYF.

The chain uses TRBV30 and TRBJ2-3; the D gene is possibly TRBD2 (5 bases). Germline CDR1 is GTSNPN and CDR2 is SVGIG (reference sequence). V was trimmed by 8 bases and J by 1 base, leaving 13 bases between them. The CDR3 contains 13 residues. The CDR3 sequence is CAGSVGGTDTQYF. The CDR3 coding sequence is TGTGCCGGTAGCGTGGGTGGCACAGATACGCAGTATTTT.

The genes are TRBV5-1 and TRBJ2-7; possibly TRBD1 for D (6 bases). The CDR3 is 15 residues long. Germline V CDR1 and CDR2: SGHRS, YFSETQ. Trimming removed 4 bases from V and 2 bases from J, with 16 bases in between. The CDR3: CASSIVAQGTYEQYF. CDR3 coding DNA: TGCGCCAGCAGCATCGTTGCACAGGGCACCTACGAGCAGTACTTC. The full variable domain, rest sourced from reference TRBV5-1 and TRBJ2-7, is KAGVTQTPRYLIKTRGQQVTLSCSPISGHRSVSWYQQTPGQGLQFLFEYFSETQRNKGNFPGRFSGRQFSNSRSEMNVSTLELGDSALYLCASSIVAQGTYEQYFGPGTRLTVT.

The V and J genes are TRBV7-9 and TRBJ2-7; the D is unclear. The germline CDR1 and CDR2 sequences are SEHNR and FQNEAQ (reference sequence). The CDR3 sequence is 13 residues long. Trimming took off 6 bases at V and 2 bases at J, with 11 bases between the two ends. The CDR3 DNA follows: TGTGCCAGCAGTTTCGACCTAGCCTACGAGCAGTACTTC. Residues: CASSFDLAYEQYF.

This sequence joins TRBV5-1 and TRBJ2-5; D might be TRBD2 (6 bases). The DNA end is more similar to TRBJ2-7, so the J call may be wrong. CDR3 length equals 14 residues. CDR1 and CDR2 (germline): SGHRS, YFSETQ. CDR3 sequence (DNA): TGCGCCAGCAGCCCGACGGGACTGGGTTACGAGCAGTACTTC. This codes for CASSPTGLGYEQYF.

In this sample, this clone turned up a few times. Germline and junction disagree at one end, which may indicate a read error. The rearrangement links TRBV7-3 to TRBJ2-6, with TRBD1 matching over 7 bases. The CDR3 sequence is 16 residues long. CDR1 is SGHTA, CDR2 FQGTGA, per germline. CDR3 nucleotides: TGTGCCAGCAGCCTAACAGGGGCCTCTGGGGCCAACGTCCTGACTTTC. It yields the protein CASSLTGASGANVLTF.